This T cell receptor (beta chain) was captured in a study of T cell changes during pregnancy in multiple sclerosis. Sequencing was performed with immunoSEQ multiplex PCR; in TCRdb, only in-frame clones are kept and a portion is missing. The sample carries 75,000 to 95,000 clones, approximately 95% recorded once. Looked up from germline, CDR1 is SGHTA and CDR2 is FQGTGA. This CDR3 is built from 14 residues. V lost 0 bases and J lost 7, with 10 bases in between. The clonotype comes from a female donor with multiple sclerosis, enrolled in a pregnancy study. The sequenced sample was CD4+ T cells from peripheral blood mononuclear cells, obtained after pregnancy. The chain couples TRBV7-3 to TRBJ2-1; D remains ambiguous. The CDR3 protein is CASSLTALVNEQFF. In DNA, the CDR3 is TGTGCCAGCAGCTTAACGGCCCTAGTAAATGAGCAGTTCTTC.